What follows are 32 T cell receptor beta chains derived from one specimen sequenced in a study of T-cell reconstitution after alpha-beta-depleted transplantation in children. Using unique molecular identifiers, the investigators prepared the TCRbeta library. MiXCR, run by TCRdb on the PCR reads, gives a single entry per CDR3 protein. The sample has roughly 670,000 distinct CDR3 sequences; about an eighth are singletons. Here the sequenced sample was PBMCs, taken before TCRalphabeta/CD19-depleted stem cell transplant. The receptors were gathered from a girl under 10 years old with congenital amegakaryocytic thrombocytopenia, due to receive a stem cell transplant.

This clonotype was recorded at least ten times. J is TRBJ2-7 and V is TRBV4-1; a weak D match, TRBD1 (6 bases). Germline V lookup: CDR1 MGHRA, CDR2 YSYEKL. The CDR3 contains 15 residues. Trimming removed 3 bases from V and 3 bases from J, with 15 bases in between. CDR3 amino acids: CASSHETGSYYEQYF. The CDR3 bases are TGCGCCAGCAGCCACGAGACAGGTTCGTACTACGAGCAGTACTTC.

J is TRBJ2-1 and V is TRBV12-3 or TRBV12-4; 10 positions match TRBD2. The CDR3 length is 15 residues. Trimming cost V 6 bases and J 8 bases; bases outside gene matches: 10. For the CDR3, the DNA is TGTGCCAGCAGACTCACGACTAGCGGGCTGGATGAGCAGTTCTTC. It codes for CASRLTTSGLDEQFF.

This clonotype was seen a handful of times. The CDR3 spells CASSRLGGGYTF. CDR3 sequence (DNA): TGCGCCAGCAGCCGGCTAGGTGGCGGCTACACCTTC. This chain joins TRBV5-1 and TRBJ1-2; D gene uncertain. Looked up from germline, CDR1 is SGHRS and CDR2 is YFSETQ. The CDR3 spans 12 residues. Trimming removed 4 bases at V and 8 bases at J, with 12 bases between.

This clonotype has a count of ten or more. The chain uses TRBV29-1 and TRBJ2-1; D is unclear. Germline V gene lookup returns CDR1 SQVTM and CDR2 ANQGSEA. The V gene lost 5 bases and the J gene lost 8 bases, with 7 bases spanning the gap. This CDR3 has 10 residues. The CDR3 nucleotides are TGCAGCGTTAGCGAGCATGAGCAGTTCTTC. Translating it yields CSVSEHEQFF.

This clonotype was counted a few times. The chain couples TRBV5-1 to TRBJ2-5; D may correspond to TRBD1 or TRBD2 (5 bases each). V was shortened by 4 bases and J by 1 base, with 11 bases between the two germline ends. CDR3 size: 14 residues. The germline V gene has CDR1 SGHRS and CDR2 YFSETQ. In DNA form, the CDR3 reads TGCGCCAGCAGCACCACCGGGGCCCAAGAGACCCAGTACTTC. Its translation: CASSTTGAQETQYF.

This clonotype was counted ten times or more. V is TRBV5-1 and J is TRBJ1-2; D might be TRBD1 (5 bases). The germline V and J ends were trimmed by 4 bases and 2 bases, with 15 bases remaining between them. This CDR3 contains 15 residues. Germline assignment: CDR1 SGHRS and CDR2 YFSETQ. As DNA, the CDR3 is TGCGCCAGCAGCCGGGACCCGGGGACCAACTATGGCTACACCTTC. Translation gives CASSRDPGTNYGYTF.

This clonotype was detected a few times. This sequence joins TRBV6-6 and TRBJ1-5; TRBD1 might be the D (6 bases). The CDR3 contains 13 residues. Germline V gene data show CDR1 as MNHNY and CDR2 as SVGAGI (reference sequence). The V end was cut by 7 bases, the J end by 3 bases, with 10 bases between. CDR3 DNA: TGTGCCAGCACCAGACAGGACAATCAGCCCCAGCATTTT. Protein: CASTRQDNQPQHF.

At least ten counts were recorded for this clonotype. At one boundary the junction diverges from the germline segment, which might be a read error. This sequence joins TRBV2 and TRBJ2-3; D may correspond to TRBD1 or TRBD2 (5 bases each). Germline lookup yields CDR1 SNHLY and CDR2 FYNNEI. This CDR3 spans 13 amino acids. The chain's CDR3 is CATSRDGADTQYF. The DNA for the CDR3 is TGTGCCACCAGTAGGGACGGGGCAGATACGCAGTATTTT.

The gene calls are TRBV29-1 and TRBJ2-1; D is unclear. V was pared by 0 bases and J by 9 bases, with 9 bases between. CDR1 and CDR2 (germline): SQVTM, ANQGSEA. The CDR3 runs to 12 residues. The CDR3, as DNA: TGCAGCGTTGAAGACCCCCGGCCTGAGCAGTTCTTC. Its protein is CSVEDPRPEQFF.

This clonotype was seen repeatedly, ten times or more. The genes are TRBV20-1 and TRBJ2-7; D may be TRBD1 (6 bases). With 5 bases removed from V and 5 bases from J, the gap between germline ends came to 13 bases. The CDR3 spans 12 residues. Germline CDR1 is DFQATT and CDR2 is SNEGSKA (reference sequence). CDR3 loop: CSARRGVDEQYF. The CDR3, as DNA: TGCAGTGCTCGCAGGGGCGTCGACGAGCAGTACTTC.

The V gene is TRBV2, the J gene TRBJ2-2, with TRBD1 matching over 9 bases. V was clipped by 11 bases and J by 4 bases; unmatched bases: 20. Germline V gives CDR1 SNHLY, CDR2 FYNNEI. The CDR3 length is 18 residues. The CDR3 sequence is CAFRSRLVDRGGTGELFF. Written as DNA, the CDR3 is TGTGCCTTCAGATCCCGCCTTGTGGACAGGGGTGGCACCGGGGAGCTGTTTTTT.

This clonotype came up many times. The chain employs TRBV7-2 and TRBJ1-2; 7 nucleotides match TRBD1. CDR1 and CDR2 from the germline V gene are SGHTA and FQGNSA. Trimming removed 2 bases from V and 5 bases from J; junction bases left unmatched: 8. The CDR3 contains 15 residues. CDR3 nucleotide sequence: TGTGCCAGCAGCTTAAATCCGGGACAGATATATGGCTACACCTTC. Translation: CASSLNPGQIYGYTF.

Points on this clonotype: A much larger clone lies one base from this, so it may be a read error. This rearrangement joins TRBV20-1 to TRBJ2-3; 7 bases align to TRBD2. CDR3 size: 16 residues. Germline V gene sequence: CDR1 DFQATT, CDR2 SNEGSKA (reference sequence). Here the CDR3 reads CSAIGVLREFTDTRYF. The CDR3 nucleotides are TGCAGTGCTATTGGTGTCTTGCGGGAGTTCACAGATACGCGGTATTTT.

This clonotype was observed many times. The V call is TRBV12-3 or TRBV12-4, the J call TRBJ2-1; TRBD1 agrees at 9 bases. The CDR3 is 15 amino acids. With V trimmed by 4 bases and J by 9 bases, 10 bases remained unmatched. The chain's CDR3 is CASSSVGQGLVEQFF. The CDR3 DNA reads as TGTGCCAGCAGTTCAGTTGGACAGGGGTTAGTTGAGCAGTTCTTC.

This clonotype has ten or more counts. This chain uses TRBV16 with TRBJ2-6; D is unresolved. The CDR3 runs 15 residues. Germline values: CDR1 KGHSY, CDR2 FQNENV. Trimming shortened V by 1 base and J by 1 base, and 5 bases separated the two germline ends. DNA of the CDR3: TGTGCCAGCAGCCAATTTTGGTCTGGGGCCAACGTCCTGACTTTC. Translated, it gives CASSQFWSGANVLTF.

The sample holds many counts of this clonotype. The chain links TRBV6-2 or TRBV6-3 to TRBJ2-2, with 10 bases lining up with TRBD2. The CDR3 spans 17 residues. V shed 6 bases, J shed 1 base, and the junction held 8 bases outside the gene matches. In germline, CDR1 is MNHEY, CDR2 SVGEGT. The CDR3 region is CASSRTGLAVNTGELFF. DNA of the CDR3: TGTGCCAGCAGCCGAACCGGACTAGCGGTGAACACCGGGGAGCTGTTTTTT.

In its sample, this clonotype was seen many times. This chain connects TRBV11-1 to TRBJ2-1; maybe TRBD1 (6 bases). The CDR3 covers 18 residues. Germline CDR1 reads SGHAT; CDR2 reads FQDESV (reference sequence). Trimming removed 4 bases at V and 5 bases at J, with 24 bases between. The CDR3 loop is CASSSQGSPRPGNNEQFF. In DNA form, the CDR3 reads TGTGCCAGCAGCTCACAGGGCTCCCCTAGGCCTGGGAACAATGAGCAGTTCTTC.

V and J are TRBV14 and TRBJ1-1; possibly TRBD1 for D (5 bases). The V end lost 4 bases, the J end lost 12 bases, and 15 bases lay between the germline ends. Germline loops: CDR1 SGHDN, CDR2 FVKESK. The CDR3 contains 12 residues. The CDR3 nucleotides read TGTGCCAGCAGCCGGGAGGGGCGCGAGTCTTTCTTT. It encodes CASSREGRESFF.

There are many counts of this clonotype. The chain combines TRBV29-1 with TRBJ1-2, with unresolved D. Trimming removed 2 bases from V and 8 bases from J, with 6 bases in between. Looked up from germline, CDR1 is SQVTM and CDR2 is ANQGSEA. The CDR3 length is 10 residues. The CDR3 region is CSVESGGYTF. DNA of the CDR3: TGCAGCGTTGAATCGGGGGGCTACACCTTC. The variable domain in full, with the rest retrieved from reference TRBV29-1 and TRBJ1-2, is SAVISQKPSRDICQRGTSLTIQCQVDSQVTMMFWYRQQPGQSLTLIATANQGSEATYESGFVIDKFPISRPNLTFSTLTVSNMSPEDSSIYLCSVESGGYTFGSGTRLTVV.

This clonotype was observed at least ten times. The V and J genes are TRBV5-5 and TRBJ2-7; maybe TRBD1 (6 bases). Trimming left V 0 bases short and J 3 bases short, with 13 bases between. Germline CDR1 and CDR2: SGHKS and YYEKEE (reference sequence). CDR3 length: 15 residues. The chain's CDR3 is CASSLADSRYYEQYF. The CDR3 nucleotides are TGTGCCAGCAGCTTGGCGGACAGCAGGTACTACGAGCAGTACTTC.

This clonotype was recorded many times. V gene TRBV29-1 combines with J gene TRBJ1-1; D perhaps matches TRBD1 (5 bases). V lost 2 bases and J 0 bases, leaving 7 bases between the germline ends. Germline-derived CDR1 and CDR2 are SQVTM and ANQGSEA. The CDR3 is 13 amino acids. This CDR3 is CSVERQMNTEAFF. As DNA, the CDR3 is TGCAGCGTTGAAAGACAGATGAACACTGAAGCTTTCTTT.

This clonotype was recorded a few times. This sequence joins TRBV5-1 and TRBJ1-2; D call uncertain. From germline, CDR1 is SGHRS and CDR2 YFSETQ. V lost 4 bases and J 4 bases, leaving 11 bases between the germline ends. The CDR3 is 13 residues long. CDR3 nucleotide sequence: TGCGCCAGCAGCCTGGAAAAGGGCTATGGCTACACCTTC. This sequence encodes CASSLEKGYGYTF. Based on the CDR3 plus reference TRBV5-1 and TRBJ1-2, the full variable domain is KAGVTQTPRYLIKTRGQQVTLSCSPISGHRSVSWYQQTPGQGLQFLFEYFSETQRNKGNFPGRFSGRQFSNSRSEMNVSTLELGDSALYLCASSLEKGYGYTFGSGTRLTVV.

This clonotype was counted between two and nine times. This CDR3 reads CSVGNSFYNEQFF. For the CDR3, the DNA is TGCAGCGTTGGGAATAGCTTCTACAATGAGCAGTTCTTC. This sequence joins TRBV29-1 and TRBJ2-1; unclear D gene. V shed 4 bases and J shed 3 bases, with 10 bases lying between them. The CDR3 has 13 residues. Germline V lookup: CDR1 SQVTM, CDR2 ANQGSEA.

This clonotype has at least ten counts. The rearrangement links TRBV3-2 to TRBJ1-5. TRBV3-2 is a pseudogene segment. CDR3 length: 14 residues. The CDR3 sequence: CASSDGQRNQPQHF. The CDR3 DNA reads TGTGCCAGCAGTGACGGGCAGCGGAATCAGCCCCAGCATTTT.

This clonotype was detected many times. This rearrangement joins TRBV10-3 to TRBJ2-2; 8 nucleotides match TRBD2. J gave up 2 bases and V 10 bases, and 6 bases lay outside the gene matches. Germline CDR1 and CDR2: ENHRY and SYGVKD. This CDR3 contains 14 residues. CDR3 loop: CATNSGNNTGELFF. The CDR3 nucleotides are TGTGCCACCAATAGCGGGAACAACACCGGGGAGCTGTTTTTT.

The gene calls are TRBV18 and TRBJ2-3, with 8 bases fitting TRBD1. The CDR3 totals 17 residues. Germline V gene sequence: CDR1 KGHSH, CDR2 LQKENI. J was trimmed by 2 bases and V by 0 bases; bases with no gene match: 7. CDR3 sequence: CASSPPRGTGPTDTQYF. CDR3 sequence (DNA): TGTGCCAGCTCACCACCGAGGGGGACAGGCCCCACAGATACGCAGTATTTT.

This clonotype was detected only a few times. The chain carries TRBV5-1 and TRBJ2-1; 12 bases map to TRBD2. Trimming took 4 bases from V and 0 from J; bases not matched to a gene: 5. The CDR3 extends over 17 amino acids. From germline, CDR1 is SGHRS and CDR2 YFSETQ. The DNA of the CDR3 is TGCGCCAGCAGCCCAACTAGCGGGAGGCCCTCCTACAATGAGCAGTTCTTC. This gives the protein CASSPTSGRPSYNEQFF.

This clonotype occurred a few times. The V and J genes are TRBV12-3 or TRBV12-4 and TRBJ2-6; D unclear. The V end lost 3 bases, the J end lost 2 bases, and 5 bases lay between the germline ends. The CDR3 contains 14 residues. CDR3 nucleotide sequence: TGTGCCAGCAGTTTGAACACTGGGGCCAACGTCCTGACTTTC. Protein product: CASSLNTGANVLTF.

The chain carries TRBV28 and TRBJ2-2, with D uncertain. The germline V gene encodes CDR1 MDHEN and CDR2 SYDVKM. This CDR3 contains 12 residues. Trimming took off 10 bases at V and 7 bases at J, with 13 bases between the two ends. The CDR3 bases are TGTGCCACCCGGGCGCCTGGCGGGGAGCTGTTTTTT. This sequence encodes CATRAPGGELFF.

This clonotype was counted at least ten times. This chain joins TRBV29-1 and TRBJ1-2, with 7 bases matching TRBD1. CDR1 and CDR2 from the germline V gene are SQVTM and ANQGSEA. The CDR3 is made up of 13 amino acids. After removal of 6 bases from V and 8 bases from J, the junction contained 12 bases not matched to a gene. The CDR3 is CSVRTGEMAGYTF. CDR3 in DNA: TGCAGCGTGAGAACAGGGGAGATGGCCGGCTACACCTTC. The entire variable domain, with the rest obtained from reference TRBV29-1 and TRBJ1-2, is as follows: SAVISQKPSRDICQRGTSLTIQCQVDSQVTMMFWYRQQPGQSLTLIATANQGSEATYESGFVIDKFPISRPNLTFSTLTVSNMSPEDSSIYLCSVRTGEMAGYTFGSGTRLTVV.

The V and J genes are TRBV7-9 and TRBJ2-7, with a tentative D call TRBD1 (6 bases). Germline V CDR1 and CDR2: SEHNR, FQNEAQ (reference sequence). There are 16 residues in the CDR3. V shed 0 bases and J shed 4 bases, with 16 bases lying between them. The CDR3 DNA reads TGTGCCAGCAGCTTAGCGTCGGCAGGGGTCGTGTACGAGCAGTACTTC. It yields the protein CASSLASAGVVYEQYF. The entire variable domain, with the rest obtained from reference TRBV7-9 and TRBJ2-7, is as follows: DTGVSQNPRHKITKRGQNVTFRCDPISEHNRLYWYRQTLGQGPEFLTYFQNEAQLEKSRLLSDRFSAERPKGSFSTLEIQRTEQGDSAMYLCASSLASAGVVYEQYFGPGTRLTVT.

This clonotype was seen ten or more times. The V and J genes are TRBV5-1 and TRBJ1-6, with D maybe TRBD1 (6 bases). The V end lost 0 bases, the J end lost 9 bases, and 10 bases lay between the germline ends. The CDR3 is 14 residues long. Per the germline V gene, CDR1 is SGHRS and CDR2 is YFSETQ. CDR3 nucleotide sequence: TGCGCCAGCAGCTTGGGGACAGACGCTTCACCCCTCCACTTT. Translation: CASSLGTDASPLHF.